A selection of T cell receptor beta chains follows, all from one sample in a study of blood T cell repertoires in COVID-19. Assay: immunoSEQ multiplex PCR; the TCRdb copy retains only in-frame clones and omits some. The sample lists under 200,000 clones, about 88% occurring once. Sequenced sample: peripheral blood. These receptors originate from a man in his late teens or twenties with acute or convalescent COVID-19. Both conserved end residues are part of each CDR3. D genes are given only for firm matches. The size entry is marked missing in some rows and otherwise reads once, few, many or a size class.

d_gene: NA; abundance: once; j_gene: TRBJ1-1; v_gene: TRBV7-3; CDR3nt: TGTGCCAGCAGCTCCGGGGGGAACACTGAAGCTTTCTTT; CDR3aa: CASSSGGNTEAFF
d_gene: TRBD2; abundance: NA; j_gene: TRBJ2-2; v_gene: TRBV7-9; CDR3nt: TGTGCCAGCAGCCCTGGACTAGCGGGGGGAACCGGGGAGCTGTTTTTT; CDR3aa: CASSPGLAGGTGELFF
d_gene: NA; abundance: NA; j_gene: TRBJ2-3; v_gene: TRBV12-5; CDR3nt: TGTGCTAGTGGTTTGGTACAGGGGGGGGTAAGCATAGATACGCAGTATTTT; CDR3aa: CASGLVQGGVSIDTQYF
d_gene: TRBD1; abundance: NA; j_gene: TRBJ1-6; v_gene: TRBV19; CDR3nt: TGTGCCAGTAGTATTACAGGGGGCACTAATTCACCCCTCCACTTT; CDR3aa: CASSITGGTNSPLHF
d_gene: NA; abundance: NA; j_gene: TRBJ1-2; v_gene: TRBV18; CDR3nt: TGTGCCAGCTCACCATCCGGACAGCTTGGCTACACCTTC; CDR3aa: CASSPSGQLGYTF
d_gene: TRBD1; abundance: NA; j_gene: TRBJ2-3; v_gene: TRBV9; CDR3nt: TGTGCCAGCAGCGTAGGACAGGGGGACACAGATACGCAGTATTTT; CDR3aa: CASSVGQGDTDTQYF
d_gene: NA; abundance: NA; j_gene: TRBJ2-5; v_gene: TRBV24-1; CDR3nt: TGTGCCACCAGTGCCCGCAGAGGCCCCGGGGAGACCCAGTACTTC; CDR3aa: CATSARRGPGETQYF
d_gene: NA; abundance: NA; j_gene: TRBJ1-1; v_gene: TRBV30; CDR3nt: TGTGCCTGGAGTGGACCGGGGGGGAACACTGAAGCTTTCTTT; CDR3aa: CAWSGPGGNTEAFF
d_gene: NA; abundance: NA; j_gene: TRBJ2-1; v_gene: TRBV18; CDR3nt: TGTGCCAGCTCACCCACAATAAGTACCTACAATGAGCAGTTCTTC; CDR3aa: CASSPTISTYNEQFF
d_gene: NA; abundance: NA; j_gene: TRBJ2-7; v_gene: TRBV7-2; CDR3nt: TGTGCCAGCAGCTTAGCCTCTGGCGTAAGGAGCGAGCAGTACTTC; CDR3aa: CASSLASGVRSEQYF
d_gene: NA; abundance: NA; j_gene: TRBJ1-2; v_gene: TRBV6-7; CDR3nt: TGTGCCCGGGGTGTCAACTATGGCTACACCTTC; CDR3aa: CARGVNYGYTF
d_gene: TRBD1; abundance: NA; j_gene: TRBJ2-6; v_gene: TRBV19; CDR3nt: TGTGCCAGTAGTCCTGGGACAGACTCTGGGGCCAACGTCCTGACTTTC; CDR3aa: CASSPGTDSGANVLTF
d_gene: TRBD1; abundance: NA; j_gene: TRBJ1-1; v_gene: TRBV18; CDR3nt: TGTGCCAGCTCACCACAGGGGGCGAGCTCTGAAGCTTTCTTT; CDR3aa: CASSPQGASSEAFF
d_gene: TRBD2; abundance: NA; j_gene: TRBJ2-1; v_gene: TRBV7-9; CDR3nt: TGTGCCAGCAGCTCACCGGGACTAGCGGTATACAATGAGCAGTTCTTC; CDR3aa: CASSSPGLAVYNEQFF
d_gene: NA; abundance: NA; j_gene: TRBJ1-1; v_gene: TRBV11-3; CDR3nt: TGTGCCAGCAGCCTCAACGCAGGGGACACTGAAGCTTTCTTT; CDR3aa: CASSLNAGDTEAFF
d_gene: TRBD1; abundance: NA; j_gene: TRBJ1-1; v_gene: TRBV7-3; CDR3nt: TGTGCCAGCAGCGGACAGGGAAACACTGAAGCTTTCTTT; CDR3aa: CASSGQGNTEAFF
d_gene: TRBD1; abundance: NA; j_gene: TRBJ1-4; v_gene: TRBV4-1; CDR3nt: TGCGCCAGCAGCCAGGGGTCTGGGACAGATAATGAAAAACTGTTTTTT; CDR3aa: CASSQGSGTDNEKLFF
d_gene: NA; abundance: NA; j_gene: TRBJ1-1; v_gene: TRBV19; CDR3nt: TGTGCCAGTAGTATAACAGGGCTCACTGAAGCTTTCTTT; CDR3aa: CASSITGLTEAFF
d_gene: NA; abundance: NA; j_gene: TRBJ2-3; v_gene: TRBV30; CDR3nt: TGTGCCTGGAGTGTGGGGCCAGGAACAGATACGCAGTATTTT; CDR3aa: CAWSVGPGTDTQYF
d_gene: NA; abundance: NA; j_gene: TRBJ1-2; v_gene: TRBV6-5; CDR3nt: TGTGCCAGCCAGGGATCTCTAGGTGGCTACACCTTC; CDR3aa: CASQGSLGGYTF
d_gene: NA; abundance: NA; j_gene: TRBJ1-1; v_gene: TRBV7-6; CDR3nt: TGTGCCAGCAGCTTAGGGCGGGGTGCGGACACTGAAGCTTTCTTT; CDR3aa: CASSLGRGADTEAFF
d_gene: NA; abundance: few; j_gene: TRBJ1-3; v_gene: TRBV27; CDR3nt: TGTGCCAGCAGTTTAAGTGGGGCCTCTGGAAACACCATATATTTT; CDR3aa: CASSLSGASGNTIYF
d_gene: NA; abundance: NA; j_gene: TRBJ1-3; v_gene: TRBV18; CDR3nt: TGTGCCAGCTCACCTTCCGGGACATCAGCCGGAAACACCATATATTTT; CDR3aa: CASSPSGTSAGNTIYF
d_gene: NA; abundance: NA; j_gene: TRBJ2-3; v_gene: TRBV6-1; CDR3nt: TGTGCCAGCAGTGATATGGCAGGATCAGGCACAGATACGCAGTATTTT; CDR3aa: CASSDMAGSGTDTQYF
d_gene: NA; abundance: NA; j_gene: TRBJ1-1; v_gene: TRBV30; CDR3nt: TGTGCCTGGAGAGTTCTCAGGGGCACTGAAGCTTTCTTT; CDR3aa: CAWRVLRGTEAFF
d_gene: NA; abundance: once; j_gene: TRBJ1-3; v_gene: TRBV6-5; CDR3nt: TGTGCCAGCAGTTACGGGGGAGGGAGCTCTGGAAACACCATATATTTT; CDR3aa: CASSYGGGSSGNTIYF
d_gene: NA; abundance: once; j_gene: TRBJ1-6; v_gene: TRBV7-9; CDR3nt: TGTGCCAGCAGCTTAGGGCTAGGGGCAGGGCGAAATTCACCCCTCCACTTT; CDR3aa: CASSLGLGAGRNSPLHF
d_gene: NA; abundance: few; j_gene: TRBJ2-3; v_gene: TRBV6-2/TRBV6-3; CDR3nt: TGTGCCAGCAGTTATCTCGGACAGACAGATACGCAGTATTTT; CDR3aa: CASSYLGQTDTQYF
d_gene: TRBD2; abundance: NA; j_gene: TRBJ2-1; v_gene: TRBV11-2; CDR3nt: TGTGCCAGCAGCAAGGGACTCGCGGGGGGGCGGGACAATGAGCAGTTCTTC; CDR3aa: CASSKGLAGGRDNEQFF
d_gene: TRBD2; abundance: once; j_gene: TRBJ2-3; v_gene: TRBV4-2; CDR3nt: TGTGCCAGCAGCCCTCAAGCGGGGGGCACAGATACGCAGTATTTT; CDR3aa: CASSPQAGGTDTQYF
d_gene: TRBD2; abundance: NA; j_gene: TRBJ2-7; v_gene: TRBV4-1; CDR3nt: TGCGCCAGCAGCCGAGGACTAGCGGGGGAAATCCCCCTCTCCTACGAGCAGTACTTC; CDR3aa: CASSRGLAGEIPLSYEQYF
d_gene: NA; abundance: NA; j_gene: TRBJ2-5; v_gene: TRBV21-1; CDR3nt: TGTGCCAGCAGCAAAGGTGGGACTAGCGGGGGGTCCTTCGAGTCGACCCAGTACTTC; CDR3aa: CASSKGGTSGGSFESTQYF
d_gene: NA; abundance: NA; j_gene: TRBJ1-6; v_gene: TRBV5-4; CDR3nt: TGTGCCAGCAGCTCGGCGAGGGGGAACAATTCACCCCTCCACTTT; CDR3aa: CASSSARGNNSPLHF
d_gene: TRBD1; abundance: few; j_gene: TRBJ2-2; v_gene: TRBV18; CDR3nt: TGTGCCAGCTCACCCCCGGGACAGGGGGACACCGGGGAGCTGTTTTTT; CDR3aa: CASSPPGQGDTGELFF
d_gene: TRBD1; abundance: NA; j_gene: TRBJ1-2; v_gene: TRBV3-1/TRBV3-2; CDR3nt: TGTGCCAGCAGCCAAATAGAGACAGGGGTTGGCTACACCTTC; CDR3aa: CASSQIETGVGYTF
d_gene: TRBD1; abundance: NA; j_gene: TRBJ2-2; v_gene: TRBV5-1; CDR3nt: TGCGCCAGCAGATCCGGGACAGATAACACCGGGGAGCTGTTTTTT; CDR3aa: CASRSGTDNTGELFF
d_gene: NA; abundance: NA; j_gene: TRBJ2-2; v_gene: TRBV24-1; CDR3nt: TGTGCCACCAGTGCCCAGGGGATCACCGGGGAGCTGTTTTTT; CDR3aa: CATSAQGITGELFF
d_gene: TRBD1; abundance: once; j_gene: TRBJ2-4; v_gene: TRBV7-2; CDR3nt: TGTGCCAGCAGCCCCGGTGGGTGGACAGGGAAAAACATTCAGTACTTC; CDR3aa: CASSPGGWTGKNIQYF
d_gene: TRBD1; abundance: few; j_gene: TRBJ1-4; v_gene: TRBV29-1; CDR3nt: TGCAGCGTTGCTGGGACAGGGAATGAAAAACTGTTTTTT; CDR3aa: CSVAGTGNEKLFF
d_gene: TRBD2; abundance: NA; j_gene: TRBJ2-1; v_gene: TRBV24-1; CDR3nt: TGTGCCACCAGTGATTTCCGGCTGGGGACATTAGCGGGGGGTCAGTTCTTC; CDR3aa: CATSDFRLGTLAGGQFF
d_gene: NA; abundance: NA; j_gene: TRBJ1-4; v_gene: TRBV25-1; CDR3nt: TGTGCCAGCGGAAGGGGTGAGGGGGACGGGGAAAAACTGTTTTTT; CDR3aa: CASGRGEGDGEKLFF
d_gene: NA; abundance: NA; j_gene: TRBJ1-2; v_gene: TRBV2; CDR3nt: TGTGCCAGCAGTCCCAGGGGAGACTATGGCTACACCTTC; CDR3aa: CASSPRGDYGYTF
d_gene: NA; abundance: NA; j_gene: TRBJ1-1; v_gene: TRBV15; CDR3nt: TGTGCCACCAGCAGAGATGGGGGGAATTTTATGAACACTGAAGCTTTCTTT; CDR3aa: CATSRDGGNFMNTEAFF
d_gene: TRBD1; abundance: NA; j_gene: TRBJ2-1; v_gene: TRBV19; CDR3nt: TGTGCCAGTAGTCGACAGGGGAGTTTGGGTGAGCAGTTCTTC; CDR3aa: CASSRQGSLGEQFF
d_gene: TRBD1; abundance: NA; j_gene: TRBJ1-5; v_gene: TRBV4-1; CDR3nt: TGCGCCAGCAGCCATCCGGGACAGGGCGGTAGCAATCAGCCCCAGCATTTT; CDR3aa: CASSHPGQGGSNQPQHF
d_gene: NA; abundance: NA; j_gene: TRBJ1-2; v_gene: TRBV19; CDR3nt: TGTGCCAGTAGTACCTCAGTTGGAGAGAACTATGGCTACACCTTC; CDR3aa: CASSTSVGENYGYTF
d_gene: TRBD1; abundance: NA; j_gene: TRBJ1-1; v_gene: TRBV7-6; CDR3nt: TGTGCCAGCAGCTTGCCCGGGACAGGGGGCTCTATGAACACTGAAGCTTTCTTT; CDR3aa: CASSLPGTGGSMNTEAFF